Listed here is a single T cell receptor beta chain. The antigen is not known. The CDR3 has 13 amino acids. Germline values: CDR1 SGHTA, CDR2 FQGNSA. Deletions cut 3 bases from V and 8 bases from J, with 13 bases between. These data are taken from a study of T cell repertoires and HLA-DP antigens. Study details: Alloreactive CD4+ T cells targeted HLA-DP on transduced HeLa.

Amplification used primers for 54 TRBV and 13 TRBJ segments. Method: immunoSEQ multiplex PCR; TCRdb's copy keeps in-frame clones and lacks some. The top ten clones hold 1.7% of a sample with approximately 86,000 clones, 86% of them seen once. General observations from the study: Pre-culture clonality, 0.04 to 0.045, was far below sorted CD137+ clonality of 0.3 to 0.4. Total CD4+ responders were stimulated by HeLa antigen-presenting cells.

The material sequenced was CD4+ T cells from PBMCs. This TCR was recovered from a man aged 50-59 years in good health and CMV-seronegative. V is TRBV7-2 and J is TRBJ1-2; D gene uncertain. The CDR3 DNA sequence: TGTGCCAGCAGCTTTTTAGATGAGTGGGGCTACACCTTC. Protein: CASSFLDEWGYTF. Supplemented by reference TRBV7-2 and TRBJ1-2, the full variable domain reads GAGVSQSPSNKVTEKGKDVELRCDPISGHTALYWYRQSLGQGLEFLIYFQGNSAPDKSGLPSDRFSAERTGGSVSTLTIQRTQQEDSAVYLCASSFLDEWGYTFGSGTRLTVV.